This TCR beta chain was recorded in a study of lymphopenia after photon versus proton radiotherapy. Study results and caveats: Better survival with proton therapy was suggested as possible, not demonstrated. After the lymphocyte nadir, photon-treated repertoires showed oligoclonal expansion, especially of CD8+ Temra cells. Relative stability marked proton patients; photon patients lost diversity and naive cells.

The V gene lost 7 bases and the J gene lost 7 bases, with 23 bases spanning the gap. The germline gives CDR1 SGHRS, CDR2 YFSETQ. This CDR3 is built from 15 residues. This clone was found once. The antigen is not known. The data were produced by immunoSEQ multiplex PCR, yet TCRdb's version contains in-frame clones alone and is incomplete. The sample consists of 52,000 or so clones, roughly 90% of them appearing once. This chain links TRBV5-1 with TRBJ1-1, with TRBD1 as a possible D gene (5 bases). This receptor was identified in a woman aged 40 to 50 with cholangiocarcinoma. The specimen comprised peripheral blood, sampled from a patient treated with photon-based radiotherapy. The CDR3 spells CASSRGGSGDIEAFF. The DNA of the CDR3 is TGCGCCAGCTCCCGGGGCGGGAGTGGGGATATTGAAGCTTTCTTT.